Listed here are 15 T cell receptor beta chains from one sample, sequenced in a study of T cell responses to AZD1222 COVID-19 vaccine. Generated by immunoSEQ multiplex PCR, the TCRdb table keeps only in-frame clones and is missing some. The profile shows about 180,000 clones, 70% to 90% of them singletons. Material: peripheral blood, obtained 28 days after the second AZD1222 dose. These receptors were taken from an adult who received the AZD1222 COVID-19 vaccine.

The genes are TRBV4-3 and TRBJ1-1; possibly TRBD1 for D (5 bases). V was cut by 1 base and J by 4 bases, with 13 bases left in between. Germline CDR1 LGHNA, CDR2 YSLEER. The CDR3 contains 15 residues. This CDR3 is CASSQVAGTVTEAFF. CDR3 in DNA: TGCGCCAGCAGCCAAGTCGCAGGGACGGTCACTGAAGCTTTCTTT.

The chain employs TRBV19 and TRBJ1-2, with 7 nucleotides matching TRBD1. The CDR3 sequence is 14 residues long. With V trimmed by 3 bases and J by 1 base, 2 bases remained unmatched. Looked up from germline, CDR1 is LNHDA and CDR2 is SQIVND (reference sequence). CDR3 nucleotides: TGTGCCAGTAGTATTGACAGGGATAACTATGGCTACACCTTC. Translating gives CASSIDRDNYGYTF. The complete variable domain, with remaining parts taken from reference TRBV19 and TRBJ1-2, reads DGGITQSPKYLFRKEGQNVTLSCEQNLNHDAMYWYRQDPGQGLRLIYYSQIVNDFQKGDIAEGYSVSREKKESFPLTVTSAQKNPTAFYLCASSIDRDNYGYTFGSGTRLTVV.

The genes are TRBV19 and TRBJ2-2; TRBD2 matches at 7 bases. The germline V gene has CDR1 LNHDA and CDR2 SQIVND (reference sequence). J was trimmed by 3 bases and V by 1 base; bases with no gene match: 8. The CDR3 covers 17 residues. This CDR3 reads CASSIGTSLSDTGELFF. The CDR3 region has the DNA TGTGCCAGTAGTATAGGGACTAGTTTATCGGACACCGGGGAGCTGTTTTTT.

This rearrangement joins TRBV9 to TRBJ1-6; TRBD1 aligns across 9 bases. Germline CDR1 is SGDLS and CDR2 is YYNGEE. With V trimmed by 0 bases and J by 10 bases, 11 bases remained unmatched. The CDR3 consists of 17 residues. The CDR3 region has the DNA TGTGCCAGCAGCGTAGATTCCCGGGACAGGGCGGGGTCACCCCTCCACTTT. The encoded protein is CASSVDSRDRAGSPLHF.

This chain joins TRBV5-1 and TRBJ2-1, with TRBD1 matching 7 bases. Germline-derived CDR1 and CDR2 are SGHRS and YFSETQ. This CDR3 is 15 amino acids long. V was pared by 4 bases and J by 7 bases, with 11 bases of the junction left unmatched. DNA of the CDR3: TGCGCCAGCAGCGGAGCCGGGACAGTCCATAATGAGCAGTTCTTC. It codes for CASSGAGTVHNEQFF.

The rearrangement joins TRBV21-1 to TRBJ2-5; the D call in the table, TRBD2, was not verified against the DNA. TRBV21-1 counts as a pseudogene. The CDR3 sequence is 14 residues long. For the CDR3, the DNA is TGTGCCAGCAGCAAAGCCTCTAGCCAAGAGACCCAGTACTTC. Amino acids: CASSKASSQETQYF.

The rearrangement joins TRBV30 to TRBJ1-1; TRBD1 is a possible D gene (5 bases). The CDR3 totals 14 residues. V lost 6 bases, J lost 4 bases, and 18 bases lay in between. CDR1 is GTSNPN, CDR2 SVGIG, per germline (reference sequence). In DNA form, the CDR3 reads TGTGCCTGTATACCCAGGGTACTAGGCACTGAAGCTTTCTTT. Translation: CACIPRVLGTEAFF.

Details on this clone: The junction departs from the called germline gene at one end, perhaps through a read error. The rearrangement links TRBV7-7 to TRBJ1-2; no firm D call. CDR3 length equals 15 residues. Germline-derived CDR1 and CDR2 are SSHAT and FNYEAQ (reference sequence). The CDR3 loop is CASSPRRISNYGYTF. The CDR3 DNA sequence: TGTGCTAGCAGCCCCCGACGGATCTCTAACTATGGCTACACCTTC.

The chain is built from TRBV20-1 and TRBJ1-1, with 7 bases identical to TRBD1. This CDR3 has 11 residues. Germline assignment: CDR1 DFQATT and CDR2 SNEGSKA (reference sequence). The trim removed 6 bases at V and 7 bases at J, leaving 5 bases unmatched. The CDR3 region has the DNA TGCAGTGCAAACAGGGGAGGTGAAGCTTTCTTT. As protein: CSANRGGEAFF.

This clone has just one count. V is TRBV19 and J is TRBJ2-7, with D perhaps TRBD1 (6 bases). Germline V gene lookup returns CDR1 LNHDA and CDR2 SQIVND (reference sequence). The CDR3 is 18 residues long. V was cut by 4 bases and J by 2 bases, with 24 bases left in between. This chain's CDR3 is CASSTPRAMLDSPYEQYF. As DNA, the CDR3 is TGTGCCAGTAGTACCCCGCGTGCAATGCTGGACAGTCCCTACGAGCAGTACTTC.

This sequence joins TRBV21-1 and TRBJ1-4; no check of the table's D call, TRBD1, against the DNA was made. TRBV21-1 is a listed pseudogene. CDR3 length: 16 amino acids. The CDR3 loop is CASSKAELGLNEKLFF. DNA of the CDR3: TGTGCCAGCAGCAAAGCAGAACTGGGGCTTAATGAAAAACTGTTTTTT.

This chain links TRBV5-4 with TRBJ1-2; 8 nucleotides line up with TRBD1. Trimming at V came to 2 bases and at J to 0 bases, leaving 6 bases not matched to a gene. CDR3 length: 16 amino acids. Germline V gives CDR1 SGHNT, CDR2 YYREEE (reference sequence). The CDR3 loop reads CASSFGTGDANYGYTF. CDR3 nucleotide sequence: TGTGCCAGCAGCTTCGGGACAGGTGATGCTAACTATGGCTACACCTTC.

As DNA, the CDR3 is TGTGCCAGCAGTCGGGGCCAGAGAAAAAATGAAAAACTGTTTTTT. It encodes CASSRGQRKNEKLFF. V usage is TRBV6-5 and J usage is TRBJ1-4; D is possibly TRBD1 (5 bases). The CDR3 length is 15 residues. The V and J ends lost 5 bases and 5 bases respectively, with 15 bases between them. Germline loops: CDR1 MNHEY, CDR2 SVGAGI.

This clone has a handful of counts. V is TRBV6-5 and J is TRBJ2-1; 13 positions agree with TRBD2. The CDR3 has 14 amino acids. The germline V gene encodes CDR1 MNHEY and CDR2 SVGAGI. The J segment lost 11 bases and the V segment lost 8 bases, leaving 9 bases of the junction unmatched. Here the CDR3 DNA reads TGTGCCAGCGTCTACTCGACTAGCGGGGGGAAGCAGTTCTTC. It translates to CASVYSTSGGKQFF.

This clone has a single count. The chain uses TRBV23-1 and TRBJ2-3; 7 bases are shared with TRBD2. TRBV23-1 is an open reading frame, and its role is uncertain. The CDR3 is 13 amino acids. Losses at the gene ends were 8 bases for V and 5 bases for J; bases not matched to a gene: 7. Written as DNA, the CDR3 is TGCGCCAGCCCCGGAGGGACTAAAGATACGCAGTATTTT. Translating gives CASPGGTKDTQYF.